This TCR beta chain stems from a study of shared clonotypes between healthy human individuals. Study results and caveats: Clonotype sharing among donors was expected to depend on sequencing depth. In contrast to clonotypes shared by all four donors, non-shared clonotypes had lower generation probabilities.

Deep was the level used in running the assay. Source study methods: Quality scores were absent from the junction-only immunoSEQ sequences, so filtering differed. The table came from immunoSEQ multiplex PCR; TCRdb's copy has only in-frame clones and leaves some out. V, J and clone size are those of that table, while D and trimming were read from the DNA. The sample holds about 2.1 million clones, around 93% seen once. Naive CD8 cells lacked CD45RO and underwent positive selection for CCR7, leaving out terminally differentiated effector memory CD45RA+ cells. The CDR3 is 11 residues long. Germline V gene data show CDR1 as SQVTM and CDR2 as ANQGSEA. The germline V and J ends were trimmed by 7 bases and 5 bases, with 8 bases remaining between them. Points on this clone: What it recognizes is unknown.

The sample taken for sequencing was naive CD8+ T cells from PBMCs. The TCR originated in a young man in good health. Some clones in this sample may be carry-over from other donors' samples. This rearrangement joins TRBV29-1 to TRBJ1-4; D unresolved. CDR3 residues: CSGKLNEKLFF. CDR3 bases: TGCAGCGGGAAGTTAAATGAAAAACTGTTTTTT.